This TCR beta chain is drawn from a study of T cells in Graves' hyperthyroidism and ophthalmopathy. This clonotype was detected ten times or more. What was amplified from RNA transcripts were TCR beta CDR3 regions. The HTBI primer set drove a first-round RT-PCR of the TCR CDR3. TCRdb re-called the multiplex PCR reads with MiXCR, one entry per CDR3 protein. Altogether 250,000 or so distinct CDR3 sequences are present, approximately 14% being singletons, with the ten largest covering 30%. Used for diagnoses were clinical symptoms, serum thyroxine and TRAb, thyroid ultrasound and orbital computed tomography. Blood was sampled at initial diagnosis of hyperthyroidism, prior to onset of any ophthalmopathy symptoms. This CDR3 is built from 16 residues. Germline CDR1 and CDR2: KGHSH and LQKENI. V was clipped by 0 bases and J by 0 bases, with 9 bases between them.

J is TRBJ2-1 and V is TRBV18; D ambiguous. Sequences were obtained from blood. The clonotype comes from a woman aged 45-65 years with Graves' hyperthyroidism that later progressed to Graves' ophthalmopathy. The CDR3 spells CASSPPTSYSYNEQFF. The CDR3 nucleotides are TGTGCCAGCTCACCACCGACTTCGTACTCCTACAATGAGCAGTTCTTC.